The 10 T cell receptor beta chains below come from one sample, sequenced in a study of T cell repertoires in cytomegalovirus infection. MiXCR, applied by TCRdb to the reads, yields one record per CDR3 protein. In the table there are around 140,000 distinct CDR3 sequences, 32% of which are singletons. These receptors are not linked to any known antigen. This specimen consisted of CD8+ T cells from cultured PBMCs, obtained from culture after CMV antigen stimulation. The receptors here all came from a human donor in good health (CMV status not recorded). Some clones in this sample may be carry-over from other donors' samples.

This clonotype was seen ten or more times. The genes are TRBV7-8 and TRBJ2-1; the D gene is possibly TRBD2 (5 bases). CDR1 and CDR2 from the germline V gene are SGHVS and FQNEAQ. The V and J ends lost 5 bases and 0 bases respectively, with 14 bases between them. The CDR3 has 16 amino acids. DNA of the CDR3: TGTGCCAGCAGCCTACGAGACGGAGGCTCCTACAATGAGCAGTTCTTC. Amino acids: CASSLRDGGSYNEQFF.

This clonotype has only a few counts. This chain connects TRBV20-1 to TRBJ1-1; 7 bases fit TRBD1. The trim removed 6 bases at V and 6 bases at J, leaving 7 bases unmatched. The germline V gene encodes CDR1 DFQATT and CDR2 SNEGSKA (reference sequence). The CDR3 is 12 residues long. The CDR3 DNA is TGCAGTGCCTGGGACAGTGATTCTGAAGCTTTCTTT. Its protein is CSAWDSDSEAFF.

This chain links TRBV27 with TRBJ2-1; the match to TRBD2 covers 7 bases. The length of the CDR3 is 15 residues. Germline loops: CDR1 MNHEY, CDR2 SMNVEV (reference sequence). The ends lost 11 bases at V and 2 bases at J; junction bases unmatched: 12. This CDR3 is CASVESGGAYNEQFF. As DNA, the CDR3 is TGTGCCTCCGTCGAGTCTGGGGGGGCCTACAATGAGCAGTTCTTC.

This clonotype was recorded at least ten times. V and J are TRBV6-1 and TRBJ2-1; D may be TRBD1 or TRBD2 (5 bases each). CDR3 size: 17 residues. Germline assignment: CDR1 MNHNS and CDR2 SASEGT. V was trimmed by 2 bases and J by 6 bases, leaving 20 bases between them. The CDR3 sequence: CASSEMLGTTRTNEQFF. The CDR3 DNA is TGTGCCAGCAGTGAAATGTTGGGGACCACGAGGACCAATGAGCAGTTCTTC.

This clonotype occurred a few times. The V and J genes are TRBV27 and TRBJ1-1; no reliable D call. Germline V gene data show CDR1 as MNHEY and CDR2 as SMNVEV (reference sequence). V was shortened by 4 bases and J by 1 base, with 13 bases between the two germline ends. This CDR3 comprises 15 residues. As DNA, the CDR3 is TGTGCCAGCAGTTCGGACGCTGGCGGGAACACTGAAGCTTTCTTT. It encodes CASSSDAGGNTEAFF.

This clonotype was seen only once. The chain is built from TRBV7-9 and TRBJ2-3, with D possibly matching TRBD2 (6 bases). From germline, CDR1 is SEHNR and CDR2 FQNEAQ (reference sequence). This CDR3 is 12 amino acids long. Trimming cost V 4 bases and J 12 bases, with 14 bases left between them. CDR3 sequence (DNA): TGTGCCAGCAGCTCCTCACTAGCCTTACAGTATTTT. Encoded protein: CASSSSLALQYF.

The gene calls are TRBV12-3 or TRBV12-4 and TRBJ2-6; D is unresolved. Trimming removed 5 bases from V and 4 bases from J, with 9 bases in between. The CDR3 runs 14 residues. In DNA, the CDR3 is TGTGCCAGCAGTCTACTTTTGGGGGCCAACGTCCTGACTTTC. Encoded protein: CASSLLLGANVLTF.

There are a few counts of this clonotype. The chain carries TRBV11-2 and TRBJ2-7; 10 bases align to TRBD2. The CDR3 sequence is 15 residues long. Germline values: CDR1 SGHAT, CDR2 FQNNGV. With 1 base clipped from V and 2 bases from J, the junction kept 2 bases outside the gene matches. In DNA form, the CDR3 reads TGTGCCAGCAGCTTAGGCGGGACTAGCGCCTACGAGCAGTACTTC. Its translation: CASSLGGTSAYEQYF.

Only a few counts were recorded for this clonotype. The chain uses TRBV6-5 and TRBJ1-1, with no clear D. This CDR3 is 14 amino acids long. Germline CDR1 reads MNHEY; CDR2 reads SVGAGI. The V and J ends lost 7 bases and 0 bases respectively, with 12 bases between them. CDR3 residues: CASTSTGLNTEAFF. In DNA, the CDR3 is TGTGCCAGCACCTCCACGGGGTTGAACACTGAAGCTTTCTTT.

This clonotype turned up a few times. The chain uses TRBV12-3 or TRBV12-4 and TRBJ1-1; D is ambiguous. The V gene lost 7 bases and the J gene lost 6 bases, with 12 bases spanning the gap. The CDR3 is 12 residues long. This CDR3 is CASTGLTSEAFF. The CDR3 DNA is TGTGCCAGCACAGGATTGACGTCTGAAGCTTTCTTT.